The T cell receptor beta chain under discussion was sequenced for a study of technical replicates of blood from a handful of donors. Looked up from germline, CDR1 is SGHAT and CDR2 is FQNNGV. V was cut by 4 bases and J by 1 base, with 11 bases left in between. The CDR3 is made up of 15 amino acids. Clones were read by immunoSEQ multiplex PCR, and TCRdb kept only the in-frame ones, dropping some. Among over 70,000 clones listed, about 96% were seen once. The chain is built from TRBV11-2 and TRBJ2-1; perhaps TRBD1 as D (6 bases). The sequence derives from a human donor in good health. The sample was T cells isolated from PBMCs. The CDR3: CASSSVRGSYNEQFF. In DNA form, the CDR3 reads TGTGCCAGCAGCTCCGTAAGGGGGTCCTACAATGAGCAGTTCTTC.